This T cell receptor beta chain appears in the sequencing data of a study of human T cells and chemical hapten exposure (dated by TCRdb to 2020 to 2023). Concerning the study at large: For sensitization, 2% DPC in acetone was applied to a roughly 2 cm by roughly 2 cm area of upper inner arm skin. Weekly therapeutic DPC doses were additionally applied to the scalp of patients throughout the roughly 25-week study period. Patch tests used Finn chambers with 0.01% DPC on the upper back, scored after 6 days by International Contact Dermatitis Research Group standards. Alopecia areata with under or over 50% scalp involvement, alopecia totalis and alopecia universalis were represented in the patient cohort, which was mostly female. Libraries were combined into a pool for sequencing, and differences in TCR yield between samples came mainly from small differences in library volumes within the pool. Peripheral blood TCR repertoire changes were tracked in vivo in alopecia patients during primary and secondary sensitization to the hapten diphenylcyclopropenone (DPC). Patient blood was sampled pre-sensitization (week 0) and at 2, 6 and about 24 weeks after DPC sensitization. Blood for TCR sequencing was provided by twenty-nine alopecia patients at one to four time points (pre-sensitization, 2, 6 and 24 weeks).

Sample time point, as interpreted from the label and publication: patch test 1, 2 weeks after DPC sensitization. The sample's treatment or condition label is to be understood as: therapeutic diphenylcyclopropenone sensitization with weekly scalp DPC. Blood at each patch-test visit was drawn before the patch test was applied. To be eligible, patients had to be aged 18 to 70, diagnosed with alopecia and judged suitable for DPC therapy, while pregnant patients were excluded. Total RNA was isolated from unfractionated whole blood collected in Tempus Blood RNA tubes. Overall study outcomes, separate from this receptor: All patients had alopecia, a presumed autoimmune disease, so their immune response might differ from that of healthy individuals. No change with DPC sensitization was found in the number of TCRs above 1 in 1000 frequency, and no evidence of global repertoire structure alterations was found. Significantly more large CDR3 similarity clusters were formed by expanded TCRs than by pre-sensitization or healthy control sets, consistent with antigen-driven responses. After repeated subsampling, the strength of the expansion versus patch-test correlation and the threshold at which it became significant changed. Patch test score correlated positively with the number of PT1 expanded TCRs, reaching significance at thresholds 8, 16 and 32 but not at 4.

The CDR3 goes from the cysteine to the phenylalanine over 17 residues. The CDR3 DNA has 51 bases and is translated from base 1. In the germline V gene, CDR1 corresponds to SGHAT and CDR2 to FQNNGV. Trimming accounts for 2 bases at V and 5 bases at J, while the number of junction bases matched to no gene is 10. In regard to this clonotype: There is no known antigen for this receptor. No base qualities exist here, and no much larger clone lies one base off it.

The method behind the library was RACE. The instrument was a NextSeq 500. During library preparation, unique molecular identifiers were attached to individual cDNA molecules so that TCRs could be counted in a quantitative, reproducible way. Each blood RNA sample was used to sequence both TCR alpha and TCR beta chains. The original pipeline was this. A median of roughly 98,000 TCRs per sample was observed, with a range of roughly 20,000 to 750,000. V, J and CDR3 annotation of the TCR reads was carried out using the Decombinator software suite. To make PS versus PT1 abundance plots, every sample was subsampled to the same number of TCRs (28,000). TCRs were defined as expanded if absent before sensitization and observed at least eight times at the 2-week time point. TCRdb trimmed the raw reads at Q25, called clones with MiXCR and kept productive beta chains. Every distinct CDR3 protein forms one entry, paired with its most common genes and DNA. The V and J calls and clone size are TCRdb's, not the authors'. The sample data list roughly 200,000 distinct CDR3 sequences, and approximately 20% of these were observed just once. The ten largest account for over 6.5% of the sample.

Sequencing used whole blood, obtained in connection with sensitization to the hapten diphenylcyclopropenone (DPC). This clonotype was obtained from a woman in her fifties or sixties with alopecia areata. Some clones in this sample may be carry-over from other donors' samples. Rearrangement joined TRBV11-2 to TRBJ2-2, with 8 bases matching TRBD2. The sequenced DNA is TGTGCCAGCAGCTTAACTAGCGGCTACGCGACGACCGGGGAGCTGTTTTTT. This gives the protein CASSLTSGYATTGELFF.